The T cell receptor beta chain described here comes from a study of cytomegalovirus exposure and HLA in healthy donors. Germline lookup yields CDR1 MNHEY and CDR2 SMNVEV (reference sequence). The ends were cut back, 3 bases at V and 0 bases at J, with 6 bases in the middle. The CDR3 totals 13 residues. With 60 Vbeta and 13 Jbeta primers, the PCR was carried out. Profiled with immunoSEQ multiplex PCR; TCRdb holds only in-frame clones, not every one. The table lists about 55,000 clones, 55% to 85% of them singletons. The source is a man aged 35-49 years in good health and CMV-seropositive. The V call is TRBV27, the J call TRBJ2-7, with D perhaps TRBD1 (6 bases). The sequencing sample was made of PBMCs. CDR3 region: CASSLDSSYEQYF. CDR3 sequence (DNA): TGTGCCAGCAGTTTGGACAGCTCCTACGAGCAGTACTTC.